The present TCR beta chain was sequenced within a study of blood T cells in healthy people across ages (dated by TCRdb to between 2015 and 2016). For the study in its entirety: In model experiments, template switching captured roughly one uniquely barcoded TCR beta cDNA molecule for every two T cells. Using the same blood draw, the study looked at two additional independent replicas of 1 million unique cDNA reads for two donors, one aged 18 to 30 and the other aged 80 or older. Donors were grouped into four age groups: young (average 16 years), middle-aged (roughly 40), aged (about 60) and long-lived (about 89). The study measured age-related changes in TCR beta repertoire diversity using deep sequencing normalized with unique cDNA molecular identifiers. To avoid experimental bias, donors of different ages were distributed randomly across sequencing lanes. Study-level results and caveats: Total diversity estimates from one million sequenced T cells were considered lower bounds and underestimates. Bulk unsorted PBMC profiling prevented conclusive comparison of naive and antigen-experienced compartments. Compared with the aged group, the long-lived group had more naive CD4+ T cells, fewer expanded clones and increased TCR diversity, a pattern suggesting age selection. A strong correlation was found between observed TCR beta diversity and the percentage of naive T cells measured by flow cytometry. The CMV infection status of donors was not known, potentially confounding age-related changes in expanded clonotypes. As age increased, observed TCR beta diversity per million T cells dropped in a roughly linear way, and a significant reduction was already evident by age 40.

As regards this clonotype: Its antigen is unknown. The input lacks base qualities; no much larger clone sits a single base away.

Systemically healthy Caucasian individuals from Russia, 35 to 50 in total and aged 6 to 90 years, were included as donors. Each donor gave about 9.7 milliliters of peripheral blood, drawn into EDTA-treated Vacutainer tubes. PBMCs were isolated by Ficoll-Paque density-gradient centrifugation, with at least 7 million obtained per sample. Trizol reagent was used to extract total RNA from the PBMCs, yielding at least 5 micrograms per sample. The percentages of naive CD45RAhigh/CD27high T cells were determined by flow cytometry on a PBMC aliquot from every donor. Library preparation was by 5' RACE. The instrument given in TCRdb is Illumina HiSeq 2500. The second PCR ran for about 7 to 11 cycles and used a J-beta primer mix along with a sample-barcoded 5' primer. Each TCR beta cDNA molecule received a unique molecular identifier from a template-switch 5' adaptor carrying 12 random nucleotides. Each sample yielded at least 3 million CDR3-containing paired-end reads. First-strand cDNA was synthesized from all RNA with the Mint cDNA synthesis kit, primed by a TRBC-specific oligonucleotide. All cDNA was treated with uracil-DNA glycosylase and then went through a first 18-cycle PCR with the universal primers M1SS and BC2_uni_R. The authors' analysis ran thus. For normalization, 1 million high-quality reads, each with a distinct molecular identifier, were randomly selected from each sample. Instead of being binned into consensus sequences, reads with shared molecular identifiers were discarded. MiTCR, run with a Q25 quality threshold and the strictest error-elimination algorithm, handled CDR3 identification, clonotype clustering and error correction. Lower-bound total TCR beta diversity was estimated with a nonparametric unseen species model using Euler transformation. TCRdb ran its own pipeline on the public reads, namely fastp trimming at Q25 and MiXCR clone calling, and kept in-frame beta chains. Every entry covers one CDR3 protein and lists the most common genes and DNA from its rows. The V and J calls and clone size come from TCRdb's table, not from the authors' own analysis. Present in this sample are approximately 800,000 distinct CDR3 sequences, 56% of which were seen just once. The top ten clonotypes cover roughly 25% of the sample.

This receptor was taken from a middle-aged man in good health. The sequencing sample was made of blood.

The CDR3 protein: CASSLDSSSYEQYF. The nucleotide sequence is given as TGTGCCAGCAGCTTAGATTCCAGCTCCTACGAGCAGTACTTC. The sequence links TRBV7-2 to TRBJ2-7; the D gene identity is not certain. The CDR3, cysteine through phenylalanine, is 14 amino acids long. The kept DNA is CDR3 alone, 42 bases in frame from the first base. The trim is 1 base for V and 0 bases for J, with a gap of 7 bases between the germline ends. The germline V gene specifies SGHTA as CDR1 and FQGNSA as CDR2.